This TCR beta chain stems from a study of CD8+ T cells in alopecia areata (dated by TCRdb to 2016 to 2019). Turning to the overall study: Treated patients were enrolled in an open-label pilot trial of oral tofacitinib, 5 to 10 mg twice daily, for moderate-to-severe alopecia areata. Disease severity in treated patients was measured with the SALT score, which quantifies the percentage of affected scalp surface area. The RNA source kit depended on sample type: the PAXgene miRNA kit for fixed scalp, the miRNeasy kit for PBMCs, and the RNeasy kit for mouse skin. Scalp tissue and sorted CD4+ and CD8+ peripheral blood T cells from patchy and totalis/universalis alopecia areata patients and from healthy controls were covered by human TCRbeta sequencing. Patients stayed on tofacitinib for 6 to 18 months and then had 6 months of follow-up off drug so that delayed response and recurrence could be assessed. Scalp clonality was compared across normal scalp (n=4), patchy alopecia areata scalp (n=8), and alopecia totalis/universalis scalp (n=8). Tofacitinib-treated patients had biopsies at baseline and at 4 and 24 weeks of treatment, with a later scalp biopsy in several patients. Amplification of TCRbeta CDR3 regions was done by immunoSEQ multiplex PCR using 35 Vbeta forward primers and 13 Jbeta reverse primers. High-throughput TCRbeta sequencing was used to examine T cell clonal expansion in alopecia areata in both the C3H/HeJ mouse model and human patients. Here is what the overall study found, with its caveats: Compared with mice, TCR sequences shared between patients were less clear, possibly partly because of HLA diversity across the patient population. Because the treated cohort was small and included a single nonresponder, larger studies are needed to assess links between baseline CD8+ expansion and response. Many expanded lesional clones persisted in scalp and blood during tofacitinib treatment, which may partly explain relapse after stopping treatment. Compared with normal scalp, lesional scalp, particularly in alopecia totalis/universalis, had higher clonality and more expanded CD8+ clones, which suggests antigenic drive. Resident alphabeta T cells in normal human skin are also sequenced, complicating scalp TCR repertoire analysis, unlike mouse skin dominated by gammadelta T cells. With tofacitinib, both scalp clonality and the number of expanded CD8+ clones among the top 100 scalp clones went down significantly.

The CDR3 holds 14 amino acids from the cysteine to the phenylalanine. The kept DNA is CDR3 alone, 42 bases in frame from the first base. Based on the germline V gene (reference sequence), the CDR1 and CDR2 sequences are GTSNPN and SVGIG. V loses 1 base, J loses 4 bases, and the germline ends lie 12 bases apart. Regarding this clone: Its antigen remains undetermined. The input lacks base qualities; no much larger clone sits a single base away.

The library came from the immunoSEQ multiplex PCR assay. RNA was extracted from all samples and reverse transcribed into cDNA as template for TCR sequencing. First-strand cDNA was synthesized using SuperScript III with a 2:1 mix of oligo-dT and random hexamers. A synthetic immune receptor repertoire was used to assess amplification bias, and residual bias was removed computationally. Processing in the source paper ran as follows. Raw reads were preprocessed to remove errors, and CDR3 was defined by IMGT conventions from the conserved cysteine to phenylalanine. Clonality was calculated as 1 minus Shannon entropy normalized by log2 of the number of productive unique TCRs. Scalp TCRbeta sequences were cross-referenced with sorted blood CD4 and CD8 repertoires so that the CD4 or CD8 identity of scalp clones could be inferred. TCRdb re-hosts the immuneACCESS table, in-frame sequences only. Its copies lack some clones; in the studies checked, an unresolved V gene accounts for under half of them, and the cause for the rest is not known. The V and J calls and clone size are taken from that table; D and trimming were inferred from the DNA. For this sample the table gives 120,000 to 150,000 clones, of which 82% were detected only once. Around a quarter of the sample belongs to the ten largest clones.

Read against the paper, the sample's time point label means: less than five weeks on oral tofacitinib. The treatment or condition label for this specimen denotes: oral pan-JAK inhibitor, 5-10 mg twice daily. Lesional scalp punch biopsies and peripheral blood were collected from alopecia areata patients. PBMCs were separated by density centrifugation and stained for CD3, CD4 and CD8, after which CD4+ and CD8+ T cells were sorted on a FACSAria. The sequence joins TRBV30 to TRBJ2-3, with a tentative D gene TRBD2 over 5 matching bases. The sequence came from a human donor with alopecia areata. The source material was CD8+ T cells sorted from blood, sampled at week 4, from a patient treated with tofacitinib. The base sequence is TGTGCCTGGAGTGCGGGGTACGGTCCAGATACGCAGTATTTT. Translated, this is CAWSAGYGPDTQYF.